A selection of T cell receptor beta chains follows, all from one sample in a study of monozygotic twins with inflammatory bowel disease. TCRdb reprocessed the 5' RACE reads and reports one entry per CDR3 protein, with no DNA. The sample's table shows fewer than 400,000 distinct CDR3 sequences. The material sequenced was blood. The source is a human donor with ulcerative colitis or Crohn's disease, or a healthy co-twin of an affected twin (not recorded which). Each CDR3 is given with its conserved first and last residue. The order of the fields is V gene, J gene, CDR3 protein.

TRBV3-1	TRBJ2-7	CASSHYAGGNYEQYF
TRBV7-8	TRBJ1-4	CASGSRIGEKLFF
TRBV5-1	TRBJ2-1	CASSLAVGQGIEQFF
TRBV29-1	TRBJ2-2	CSVDVVRGQTGELFF
TRBV7-8	TRBJ1-2	CASSTQTDRERGYTF
TRBV7-9	TRBJ1-2	CASSLEAGMWDGYTF
TRBV12-3/TRBV12-4	TRBJ1-1	CASSPRRTANTEAFF
TRBV30	TRBJ2-7	CAWTAAGASGEAQYF
TRBV6-2/TRBV6-3	TRBJ2-3	CASRRPGRSTDTQYF
TRBV7-2	TRBJ2-1	CASSLEAGVSYNEQFF
TRBV9	TRBJ2-5	CASSCRPGTLYF
TRBV5-1	TRBJ2-2	CASSLGFDTGELFF
TRBV20-1	TRBJ1-5	CSARDPYSNQPQHF
TRBV27	TRBJ1-2	CASKPTARDGYTF
TRBV29-1	TRBJ2-2	CSVELAGMNTGELFF
TRBV3-1	TRBJ1-5	CASSQDRPGIRGFEPQHF
TRBV5-4	TRBJ1-6	CASSLRLVLPLHF
TRBV7-2	TRBJ1-5	CASSISGVGYQPQHF
TRBV11-2	TRBJ2-3	CASVLGALLDTQYF
TRBV28	TRBJ2-7	CASSFGQGVSEQYF
TRBV29-1	TRBJ2-1	CSVVSDVSSYNEQFF
TRBV10-3	TRBJ2-5	CAISGVEETQYF
TRBV20-1	TRBJ1-2	CSATSRGGYGYTF
TRBV20-1	TRBJ2-7	CSAPSGYEQYF
TRBV25-1	TRBJ2-3	CASEEDRGANTQYF
TRBV10-3	TRBJ2-5	CAISDPSGGPSGTQYF
TRBV10-3	TRBJ2-1	CAISPSANNEQFF
TRBV20-1	TRBJ2-5	CSALRPKTQYF
TRBV27	TRBJ2-7	CASSLLSGGAYEQYF
TRBV6-5	TRBJ2-7	CASSYREVQSYEQYF
TRBV18	TRBJ1-5	CASSPAASRDQPQHF
TRBV24-1	TRBJ2-1	CATSDRGPGQGNNEQFF
TRBV28	TRBJ2-3	CASSRFWETSGSTDTQYF
TRBV20-1	TRBJ1-1	CSAARGNTEAFF
TRBV12-3/TRBV12-4	TRBJ1-1	CASSFSGVTEAFF
TRBV24-1	TRBJ2-7	CATSDGRAYEQYF
TRBV29-1	TRBJ2-3	CSVDRGDTQYF
TRBV7-2	TRBJ1-3	CASTLTGNTIYF
TRBV5-1	TRBJ2-4	CASSPRTENIQYF
TRBV20-1	TRBJ1-4	CSARGEAVSEKLFF
TRBV6-1	TRBJ1-2	CASTQVQGQNYGYTF
TRBV20-1	TRBJ2-7	CSAPGDPSYEQYF
TRBV12-3/TRBV12-4	TRBJ2-7	CASSLRGQQYF
TRBV3-1	TRBJ2-1	CASSHSSGGVVNEQFF
TRBV20-1	TRBJ2-7	CSAAPNYEQYF
TRBV7-9	TRBJ2-3	CASSLEVGGPKDTQYF
TRBV4-3	TRBJ2-5	CASSQGINQETQYF
TRBV7-6	TRBJ2-1	CASSDGTGTSDNKPMHNEQFF
TRBV5-4	TRBJ1-1	CASSSKGANTEAFF
TRBV12-3/TRBV12-4	TRBJ1-6	CASSITGMRRNSPLHF
TRBV7-2	TRBJ1-3	CASSPMYGNTIYF
TRBV5-6	TRBJ2-6	CASSLGMFRARGANVLTF
TRBV12-3/TRBV12-4	TRBJ1-3	CASQLTGNTIYF
TRBV29-1	TRBJ2-7	CSVETGALYEQYF
TRBV7-9	TRBJ1-2	CASSSGRVLYGYTF
TRBV18	TRBJ1-1	CASSTRTQMNTEAFF
TRBV7-9	TRBJ2-5	CASSLDPPGTQYF
TRBV27	TRBJ2-1	CASSPKLSSTGMSDEQFF
TRBV7-8	TRBJ2-7	CASTLLTRGTYEQYF
TRBV7-2	TRBJ2-1	CASSLRLAGTYYNEQFF